The entry below gives a single T cell receptor beta chain sequence along with its context. This CDR3 comprises 14 residues. CDR1 is SGHKS and CDR2 is YYEKEE in the germline V gene (reference sequence). V lost 5 bases, J lost 7 bases, and 13 bases lay in between. The assay, immunoSEQ v3.0, was run at survey level. Roughly 40,000-55,000 T-cell genomes per sample were the sequencing target. Produced via immunoSEQ multiplex PCR; TCRdb's table is partial and in-frame only. The sample includes tens of thousands of clones, 95% of them seen just once. At minimum, one pre-ART and two post-ART PBMC samples were obtained from each donor. Every sample had roughly 0.9-10 million cryopreserved PBMC in it before DNA extraction. This record belongs to a study of long-term antiretroviral therapy in people with HIV.

V gene TRBV5-5 combines with J gene TRBJ1-6, with TRBD1 as a possible D gene (5 bases). Sequencing was performed on unsorted PBMCs, taken 5.3 years after starting antiretroviral therapy. This TCR derives from a man between 50 and 59 years old with HIV. The DNA of the CDR3 is TGTGCCAGCAGAACCCAGACAGCAAATTCACCCCTCCACTTT. This gives the protein CASRTQTANSPLHF.